This TCR beta chain was sequenced during a study of T cell changes during pregnancy in multiple sclerosis. V lost 6 bases and J lost 0, with 9 bases in between. CDR1 and CDR2 (germline): SGHKS, YYEKEE (reference sequence). CDR3 length: 13 amino acids. Measured with immunoSEQ multiplex PCR; TCRdb has only the in-frame clones, and not every one. The sample lists approximately 69,000 clones, 90% to 95% occurring once. Sample: peripheral blood, taken in the second trimester of pregnancy. The origin of this receptor is a female donor in good health, enrolled as a control in a pregnancy study. The chain uses TRBV5-5 and TRBJ1-1, with no clear D. The CDR3 bases are TGTGCCAGCAAATCCGGGTTGAACACTGAAGCTTTCTTT. It is translated as CASKSGLNTEAFF.